This T cell receptor beta chain was obtained from a study of CD8 T cells in ankylosing spondylitis. General observations from the study: Matched ankylosing spondylitis synovial fluid reportedly showed significant enrichment of disease-linked clones. Apparently characteristic of ankylosing spondylitis blood was a TCR beta motif (eight highly homologous variants). A CD8+ phenotype characterized the disease-linked clones, which were relatively rare in peripheral blood.

Germline V CDR1 and CDR2: ENHRY, SYGVKD. This CDR3 region has 14 residues. V was trimmed by 5 bases and J by 4 bases, leaving 13 bases between them. In its sample, this clonotype was seen many times. Its specificity is not known. A quantitative 5'-RACE method, one with molecular barcodes, was used to make TCR beta libraries. TCRdb passed the 5' RACE reads through MiXCR, listing each CDR3 protein once. The sample has fewer than 550,000 distinct CDR3 sequences, about 5.2% seen once. Input material: blood, either unsorted or a sorted T cell fraction (not recorded which). The rearrangement joins TRBV10-3 to TRBJ2-3; tentative D call: TRBD1 (6 bases). The receptor's source is a male donor with ankylosing spondylitis. CDR3 in DNA: TGTGCCATCAGTATAGAGGGGGTGGCAGATACGCAGTATTTT. Its protein product is CAISIEGVADTQYF.